Below are 28 T cell receptor beta chains sequenced from a single sample in a study of T cells in women clearing cervical HPV infection. This table comes from immunoSEQ multiplex PCR, and its TCRdb copy is limited to in-frame clones, with some not included. Its clone listing holds approximately 35,000 clones. What was sequenced was blood buffy coat. All receptors derive from a woman aged 18-70 years with a cervical HPV16 infection that either progressed to CIN3+ or cleared (not recorded which).

Concerning this clone: The missing CDR3 end, 3 residues past where the read stops, is filled in from the germline J gene. The chain couples TRBV5-6 to TRBJ1-5; D remains ambiguous. Trimming stripped 4 bases from V and 5 bases from J, with 10 bases between. The CDR3 extends over 13 amino acids. Germline loops: CDR1 SGHDT, CDR2 YYEEEE. The covered CDR3 bases are TGTGCCAGCAGCCATTCGGGTTATCAGCCC. It codes for CASSHSGYQP. The full CDR3 protein reads CASSHSGYQPQHF. The variable domain in full, with the rest retrieved from reference TRBV5-6 and TRBJ1-5, is DAGVTQSPTHLIKTRGQQVTLRCSPKSGHDTVSWYQQALGQGPQFIFQYYEEEERQRGNFPDRFSGHQFPNYSSELNVNALLLGDSALYLCASSHSGYQPQHFGDGTRLSIL.

The sequenced CDR3 bases are TGTGCCAGCAGTGATCGTAGGGGCGATGAG. This codes for CASSDRRGDE. The whole CDR3 protein reads CASSDRRGDEQFF. The chain carries TRBV2 and TRBJ2-1; a possible D gene is TRBD1 (5 bases). The CDR3 is cut off 3 residues early in the read; its end comes from the germline J gene. Germline V gene lookup returns CDR1 SNHLY and CDR2 FYNNEI. Trimming took off 3 bases at V and 8 bases at J, with 11 bases between the two ends. This CDR3 region has 13 residues.

The CDR3 DNA, read in part, is TGTGCCAGCAGTTTAGTGATAGAATTTCAAGAGACC. Its protein product is CASSLVIEFQET. The entire CDR3 protein is CASSLVIEFQETQYF. This chain joins TRBV12-3 or TRBV12-4 and TRBJ2-5; D is unresolved. The read ends 3 residues shy of where the CDR3 ends; the end is completed using the germline J gene. Trimming removed 1 base from V and 2 bases from J, with 11 bases in between. This CDR3 comprises 15 residues.

Worth noting for this clone: The read falls 3 residues short of the CDR3 end, and the missing part is taken from the germline J gene. The V gene is TRBV11-2, the J gene TRBJ2-7; D is unresolved. Per the germline V gene, CDR1 is SGHAT and CDR2 is FQNNGV. V shed 4 bases and J shed 3 bases, with 7 bases lying between them. This CDR3 region has 12 residues. This CDR3 is CASSSVDYEQYF. The covered CDR3 bases are TGTGCCAGCAGCTCGGTCGACTACGAG.

In regard to this clone: The CDR3 extends 3 residues past the end of the read, so its final part is completed from the germline J gene. The chain couples TRBV20-1 to TRBJ2-1; no clear D gene. The germline V gene has CDR1 DFQATT and CDR2 SNEGSKA (reference sequence). This CDR3 has 14 amino acids. Trimming stripped 3 bases from V and 3 bases from J, with 12 bases between. The part of the CDR3 DNA that was read is TGCAGTGCTAGTCAACAGTCAGGCTACAATGAG. Amino acids: CSASQQSGYNE. The entire CDR3 protein is CSASQQSGYNEQFF.

About this clone: The CDR3 goes on 3 residues after the read ends, and that part is filled in from the germline J gene. The rearrangement links TRBV5-1 to TRBJ2-3; no clear D gene. Per the germline V gene, CDR1 is SGHRS and CDR2 is YFSETQ. The CDR3 runs 15 residues. CDR3 bases read: TGCGCCAGCAGCTTAAGACCGACACTCCAAGAGACG. It specifies CASSLRPTLQET. The whole CDR3 region reads CASSLRPTLQETQYF.

As for this clone: With the read ending 3 residues before the CDR3 end, the germline J gene is used to fill in that end. The chain links TRBV20-1 to TRBJ2-1; perhaps TRBD2 as D (5 bases). The V gene lost 3 bases and the J gene lost 8 bases, with 17 bases spanning the gap. CDR1 is DFQATT and CDR2 is SNEGSKA in the germline V gene (reference sequence). This CDR3 spans 14 amino acids. CDR3 sequence reads: CSARGSTRFDEQFF. Partial CDR3 DNA: TGCAGTGCTAGGGGATCCACTAGATTCGATGAG.

Concerning this clone itself: The CDR3 end falls 3 residues outside the read, so it is completed with the germline J gene. This rearrangement joins TRBV5-1 to TRBJ2-3; 7 bases align to TRBD2. This CDR3 is built from 13 residues. The V gene end was trimmed by 7 bases and the J gene end by 0 bases; junction bases not matched to a gene: 2. Germline V lookup: CDR1 SGHRS, CDR2 YFSETQ. The sequenced CDR3 bases are TGCGCCAGCGGGGGGGGGAGCACAGATACG. Its protein product is CASGGGSTDT. The entire CDR3 sequence reads CASGGGSTDTQYF.

A word on this clone: The read halts 3 residues ahead of the CDR3 end, with the missing end drawn from the germline J gene. The chain is built from TRBV11-2 and TRBJ2-7; TRBD1 is a possible D gene (6 bases). The CDR3 is 14 amino acids. Per germline, CDR1 SGHAT and CDR2 FQNNGV. Deletions cut 4 bases from V and 4 bases from J, with 14 bases between. Incomplete CDR3 DNA: TGTGCCAGCAGCTCCGGACAGCTTCTTTACGAG. It yields the protein CASSSGQLLYE. The complete CDR3 protein is CASSSGQLLYEQYF.

Concerning this clone itself: The read ends 3 residues shy of where the CDR3 ends; the end is completed using the germline J gene. The V call is TRBV7-2, the J call TRBJ2-7; D perhaps matches TRBD1 (7 bases). Trimming took off 3 bases at V and 4 bases at J, with 16 bases between the two ends. Germline assignment: CDR1 SGHTA and CDR2 FQGNSA. CDR3 length: 15 amino acids. The covered CDR3 bases are TGTGCCAGCAGCTTCAGGGGGGAAAAGTGGTACGAG. Amino acids: CASSFRGEKWYE. The CDR3 in full is CASSFRGEKWYEQYF.

Of note for this clone: The sequenced fragment ends 3 residues before the CDR3 boundary, so the rest is inferred from the germline J gene. The gene calls are TRBV12-3 or TRBV12-4 and TRBJ2-7, with 9 bases matching TRBD1. The CDR3 has 14 amino acids. With 4 bases clipped from V and 6 bases from J, the junction kept 7 bases outside the gene matches. CDR3 DNA (partial): TGTGCCAGCAGTTCCGGGACAGGGCTCGGCGAG. Translated, it gives CASSSGTGLGE. The entire CDR3 sequence reads CASSSGTGLGEQYF.

About this clone: Sequencing ends 3 residues short of the CDR3 end; the germline J gene provides the rest. The chain uses TRBV20-1 and TRBJ2-5, with D perhaps matching TRBD1 (5 bases). Germline loops: CDR1 DFQATT, CDR2 SNEGSKA (reference sequence). The CDR3 extends over 11 amino acids. Trimming took 6 bases from V and 0 from J, leaving 5 bases between them. This CDR3 reads CSAGDQETQYF. The sequenced CDR3 bases are TGCAGTGCAGGGGACCAAGAGACC.

In the case of this clone: The read terminates 3 residues ahead of where the CDR3 ends, so the germline J gene completes it. The chain couples TRBV4-1 to TRBJ1-1; 7 bases fit TRBD1. This CDR3 contains 15 residues. The J segment lost 0 bases and the V segment lost 3 bases, leaving 4 bases of the junction unmatched. The V gene's germline CDR1 is MGHRA and CDR2 YSYEKL. CDR3: CASSQGDRVNTEAFF. Partial CDR3 DNA: TGCGCCAGCAGCCAGGGAGACAGGGTGAACACTGAA.

Comment on this clone: The sequence runs out 3 residues before the end of the CDR3; the remainder is reconstructed from the germline J gene. This rearrangement joins TRBV13 to TRBJ2-1; 8 bases align to TRBD2. This CDR3 is 17 amino acids long. Trimming at V came to 5 bases and at J to 3 bases, leaving 12 bases not matched to a gene. Germline V gives CDR1 PRHDT, CDR2 FYEKMQ (reference sequence). The CDR3 protein is CASSPRTGTRDYNEQFF. The DNA read from the CDR3 is TGTGCCAGCAGCCCCCGGACCGGGACTAGAGACTACAATGAG.

Regarding this clone: The CDR3 is cut off 3 residues early in the read; its end comes from the germline J gene. The chain combines TRBV6-2 or TRBV6-3 with TRBJ2-7; 9 bases fit TRBD1. Germline V gene lookup returns CDR1 MNHEY and CDR2 SVGEGT. This CDR3 is built from 15 residues. V shed 8 bases and J 3 bases; nucleotides not matched to a gene: 11. The CDR3 loop is CASLTRGQGNYEQYF. CDR3 bases read: TGTGCCAGCCTGACGAGGGGACAGGGTAACTACGAG.

A word on this clone: The read ends 3 residues early relative to the CDR3; the germline J gene fills the gap. The V gene is TRBV7-9, the J gene TRBJ2-3; no clear D gene. CDR3 length equals 14 residues. Germline CDR1 and CDR2: SEHNR and FQNEAQ (reference sequence). The covered CDR3 bases are TGTGCCAGCAGCTTAGACAGCAGCAATCAGCCG. Protein: CASSLDSSNQP. In full, the CDR3 reads CASSLDSSNQPQYF.

Concerning this clone: The missing CDR3 end, 3 residues past where the read stops, is filled in from the germline J gene. The rearrangement uses TRBV20-1 and TRBJ2-1, with D maybe TRBD2 (6 bases). V lost 3 bases and J 0 bases, leaving 9 bases between the germline ends. This CDR3 contains 14 residues. Germline CDR1 reads DFQATT; CDR2 reads SNEGSKA (reference sequence). The CDR3 sequence: CSAREGSSYNEQFF. The covered CDR3 bases are TGCAGTGCTAGGGAGGGGAGCTCCTACAATGAG.

As concerns this clone: The observed sequence ends 3 residues before the CDR3 terminus, with the missing tail filled in from the germline J gene. J is TRBJ2-7 and V is TRBV7-9, with TRBD2 matching 10 bases. The CDR3 loop spans 15 amino acids. V lost 3 bases and J lost 5; bases outside the gene matches: 7. Germline V CDR1 and CDR2: SEHNR, FQNEAQ (reference sequence). CDR3 bases read: TGTGCCAGCAGCTTGGGACTAGCGAACAACCACGAG. Its protein product is CASSLGLANNHE. The whole CDR3 sequence reads CASSLGLANNHEQYF.

With respect to this clone: The sequenced fragment ends 3 residues before the CDR3 boundary, so the rest is inferred from the germline J gene. The chain has TRBV5-4 and TRBJ2-5; TRBD1 matches at 7 bases. CDR1 SGHNT and CDR2 YYREEE come from the germline V gene (reference sequence). V trimming: 1 base; J trimming: 3 bases; junction bases outside the gene matches: 0. CDR3 size: 13 residues. CDR3 bases read: TGTGCCAGCAGCTTGCAGGGGGAAGAGACC. This sequence encodes CASSLQGEET. The entire CDR3 protein reads CASSLQGEETQYF.

As for this clone: The read finishes 3 residues shy of the CDR3 end, and the germline J gene is used to complete it. V and J are TRBV27 and TRBJ2-1; 12 nucleotides match TRBD2. The CDR3 covers 17 residues. With 2 bases clipped from V and 5 bases from J, the junction kept 7 bases outside the gene matches. Germline CDR1 MNHEY, CDR2 SMNVEV (reference sequence). CDR3 DNA (partial): TGTGCCAGCAGTTTAGAGACTAGCGGGAGTCGAGACAATGAG. Its protein is CASSLETSGSRDNE. Given in full, the CDR3 is CASSLETSGSRDNEQFF.

In the case of this clone: The read finishes 3 residues shy of the CDR3 end, and the germline J gene is used to complete it. The chain employs TRBV6-2 or TRBV6-3 and TRBJ2-3; no firm D call. V was shortened by 4 bases and J by 2 bases, with 10 bases between the two germline ends. Germline CDR1 reads MNHEY; CDR2 reads SVGEGT. This CDR3 has 14 amino acids. CDR3 DNA (partial): TGTGCCAGCAGTTTTCCAACCTACACAGATACG. Protein sequence: CASSFPTYTDT. The complete CDR3 protein is CASSFPTYTDTQYF.

On this clone: Coverage ceases 3 residues before the CDR3 finishes, and the germline J gene fills in the end. The rearrangement links TRBV19 to TRBJ2-2; D is possibly TRBD1 (6 bases). The CDR3 has 15 amino acids. Germline V lookup: CDR1 LNHDA, CDR2 SQIVND (reference sequence). Trimming removed 5 bases from V and 1 base from J, with 11 bases in between. The CDR3: CASSYRAENTGELFF. The DNA read from the CDR3 is TGTGCCAGTAGTTACAGGGCGGAGAACACCGGGGAG.

On this clone itself: The CDR3 is cut off 3 residues early in the read; its end comes from the germline J gene. The V and J genes are TRBV11-2 and TRBJ2-7; 8 positions agree with TRBD2. The CDR3 spans 15 residues. V trimming: 2 bases; J trimming: 2 bases; junction bases outside the gene matches: 5. CDR1 SGHAT and CDR2 FQNNGV come from the germline V gene. The CDR3 is CASSLRGGPTYEQYF. The CDR3 DNA, read in part, is TGTGCCAGCAGCTTACGCGGGGGGCCAACCTACGAG.

CDR3 sequence reads: CASSEEVRGRNYTF. Incomplete CDR3 DNA: TGTGCCAGCAGTGAAGAAGTCAGGGGAAGGAAC. V and J are TRBV6-1 and TRBJ1-2; tentative D call: TRBD1 (6 bases). The read finishes 3 residues shy of the CDR3 end, and the germline J gene is used to complete it. The CDR3 extends over 14 amino acids. Germline V lookup: CDR1 MNHNS, CDR2 SASEGT.

As for this clone: The read gets to within 3 residues of the CDR3 end, and the germline J gene fills in the rest. The chain combines TRBV29-1 with TRBJ2-1, with 8 bases aligning to TRBD1. Germline assignment: CDR1 SQVTM and CDR2 ANQGSEA. This CDR3 is built from 15 residues. V was pared by 5 bases and J by 0 bases, with 6 bases of the junction left unmatched. The CDR3 here is CSVFGQGLSYNEQFF. Partial CDR3 DNA: TGCAGCGTTTTCGGACAGGGCCTCTCCTACAATGAG.

The CDR3 bases that were read are TGTGCCAGTACCTCCGGGACAGGTACCCTCTATGGC. This codes for CASTSGTGTLYG. From start to end, the CDR3 is CASTSGTGTLYGYTF. The chain carries TRBV19 and TRBJ1-2, with 8 bases identical to TRBD1. The read stops 3 residues short of the end of the CDR3; the missing end is completed from the germline J gene. The CDR3 sequence is 15 residues long. Germline V CDR1 and CDR2: LNHDA, SQIVND (reference sequence). Unmatched junction bases numbered 11, after V lost 7 bases and J lost 4 bases.

A note on this clone: The CDR3 is cut off 3 residues early in the read; its end comes from the germline J gene. The rearrangement links TRBV28 to TRBJ2-5; 7 positions agree with TRBD1. Germline V gene lookup returns CDR1 MDHEN and CDR2 SYDVKM. Trimming cost V 7 bases and J 4 bases; bases outside gene matches: 9. This CDR3 region has 14 residues. CDR3 DNA, as far as it was read: TGTGCCAGCAATGACCGGGACAGCGTAGAGACC. Translated: CASNDRDSVET. The entire CDR3 reads CASNDRDSVETQYF.

Of note for this clone: Read coverage stops 3 residues before the CDR3 terminus; the germline J gene supplies the remainder. V is TRBV30 and J is TRBJ1-5; D remains ambiguous. The ends were cut back, 1 base at V and 4 bases at J, with 8 bases in the middle. From germline, CDR1 is GTSNPN and CDR2 SVGIG (reference sequence). The CDR3 sequence is 13 residues long. Partial CDR3 DNA: TGTGCCTGGAGTGGAGAGGGTAATCAGCCC. This encodes CAWSGEGNQP. The full CDR3 protein reads CAWSGEGNQPQHF.